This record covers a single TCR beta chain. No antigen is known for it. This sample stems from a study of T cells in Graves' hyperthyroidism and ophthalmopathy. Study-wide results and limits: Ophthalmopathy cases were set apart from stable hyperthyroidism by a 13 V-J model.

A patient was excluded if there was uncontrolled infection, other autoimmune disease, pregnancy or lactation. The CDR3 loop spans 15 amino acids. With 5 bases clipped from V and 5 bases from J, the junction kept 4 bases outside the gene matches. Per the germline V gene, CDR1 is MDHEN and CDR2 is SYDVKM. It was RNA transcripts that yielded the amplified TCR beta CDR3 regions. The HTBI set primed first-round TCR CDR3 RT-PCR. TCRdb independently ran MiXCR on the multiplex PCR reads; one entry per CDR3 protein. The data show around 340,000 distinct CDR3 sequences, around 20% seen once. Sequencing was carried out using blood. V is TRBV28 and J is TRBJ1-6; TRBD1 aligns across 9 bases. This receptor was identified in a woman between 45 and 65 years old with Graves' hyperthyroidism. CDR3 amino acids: CASSPRDRDNSPLHF. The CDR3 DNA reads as TGTGCCAGCAGTCCCCGGGACAGGGATAATTCACCCCTCCACTTT.